Each of the 11 T cell receptor beta chains below was sequenced from the same sample in a study of glioma-infiltrating T cells. The iRepertoire nested amplicon-rescue multiplex PCR amplified TCR alpha and beta CDR3s from RNA. In TCRdb, the multiplex PCR reads were re-called with MiXCR into one record per CDR3 protein. This table holds around 170,000 distinct CDR3 sequences, approximately 40% found once. The sequenced material came from glioma tissue, nonneoplastic brain tissue, or PBMCs (not recorded which). These receptors were collected from a human donor with low-grade glioma or glioblastoma, undergoing nonglioma brain surgery, or in good health (not recorded which).

This sequence joins TRBV29-1 and TRBJ1-2; D is perhaps TRBD1 (5 bases). There are 11 residues in the CDR3. V lost 4 bases and J 6 bases, leaving 9 bases between the germline ends. Germline assignment: CDR1 SQVTM and CDR2 ANQGSEA. The CDR3 DNA reads TGCAGCGTTGGGAGGGGAAATGGCTACACCTTC. Amino acid sequence: CSVGRGNGYTF.

This sequence joins TRBV3-1 and TRBJ2-2; the match to TRBD2 covers 9 bases. This CDR3 is 19 amino acids long. The V and J ends lost 4 bases and 0 bases, in that order; junction bases with no gene match: 12. Germline V lookup: CDR1 LGHDT, CDR2 YNNKEL (reference sequence). CDR3 coding DNA: TGTGCCAGCAGCCTTCACTACTATAGCGGGAGCGCGAACACCGGGGAGCTGTTTTTT. It encodes CASSLHYYSGSANTGELFF.

J is TRBJ2-1 and V is TRBV28; 8 bases are a match to TRBD2. After removal of 4 bases from V and 5 bases from J, the junction contained 7 bases not matched to a gene. This CDR3 is 15 amino acids long. Germline lookup yields CDR1 MDHEN and CDR2 SYDVKM. CDR3 loop: CASSSYGRVNNEQFF. The CDR3 DNA reads TGTGCCAGCAGTTCGTACGGGAGGGTCAACAATGAGCAGTTCTTC.

This clonotype occurred a few times. The CDR3 DNA is TGTGCCAGCAGCTTTCTGACGGGAGGAGCGGCCGATACGCAGTATTTT. The encoded protein is CASSFLTGGAADTQYF. This chain uses TRBV7-2 with TRBJ2-3; TRBD2 agrees at 7 bases. The CDR3 has 16 amino acids. Germline V CDR1 and CDR2: SGHTA, FQGNSA. J was trimmed by 6 bases and V by 3 bases; bases with no gene match: 12.

The chain is built from TRBV5-1 and TRBJ2-3; 8 nucleotides agree with TRBD1. In germline, CDR1 is SGHRS, CDR2 YFSETQ. The CDR3 contains 15 residues. V shed 0 bases, J shed 6 bases, and the junction held 6 bases outside the gene matches. CDR3 in DNA: TGCGCCAGCAGCTTGGCCTCGGCAGGGGGCGATACGCAGTATTTT. It translates to CASSLASAGGDTQYF.

In regard to this clonotype: Being one base from a much bigger clone, this may be a read error. The J gene is TRBJ2-7, the V gene TRBV20-1, with 7 bases lining up with TRBD1. V shed 2 bases and J 2 bases; nucleotides not matched to a gene: 6. The CDR3 length is 14 residues. Germline CDR1 and CDR2: DFQATT and SNEGSKA (reference sequence). CDR3 nucleotide sequence: TGCAGTGCTAGACACCCAGGGGGTCCCTACGAGCAGTACTTC. Its translation: CSARHPGGPYEQYF.

This clonotype has a single count. A single base separates this from a much larger clone, so it may be a read error. CDR3 in amino acids: CASSSAPRNQPQHF. The CDR3, as DNA: TGCGCCAGCAGTTCGGCCCCTAGGAATCAGCCCCAGCATTTT. The rearrangement links TRBV10-2 to TRBJ1-5; D gene uncertain. This CDR3 spans 14 amino acids. Trimming shortened V by 5 bases and J by 4 bases, and 12 bases separated the two germline ends. CDR1 and CDR2 (germline): WSHSY, SAAADI.

This clonotype was detected many times. This chain joins TRBV6-1 and TRBJ1-6; 7 bases fit TRBD1. CDR3 length equals 15 residues. The junction had 9 bases not matched to a gene; V was cut back by 6 bases and J by 7 bases. CDR1 MNHNS and CDR2 SASEGT come from the germline V gene. Here the CDR3 DNA reads TGTGCCAGCAGCCGTCGACAGGGACAGAATTCACCCCTCCACTTT. Translation: CASSRRQGQNSPLHF.

In this sample, this clonotype turned up many times. The chain couples TRBV3-1 to TRBJ2-7, with D tentatively TRBD2 (6 bases). The CDR3 covers 15 residues. V was clipped by 4 bases and J by 3 bases, with 16 bases between them. The V gene's germline CDR1 is LGHDT and CDR2 YNNKEL (reference sequence). The CDR3 coding sequence is TGTGCCAGCAGCCGGCAGGTAGCGGTGTACTACGAGCAGTACTTC. Its protein product is CASSRQVAVYYEQYF.

The DNA of the CDR3 is TGCGCCAGCAGCTCGCCGGGACTAGCGGGAGGTAACGAGCAGTACTTC. This codes for CASSSPGLAGGNEQYF. The J gene is TRBJ2-7, the V gene TRBV5-1; 15 nucleotides align to TRBD2. The V gene end was trimmed by 3 bases and the J gene end by 5 bases; junction bases not matched to a gene: 6. The CDR3 sequence is 16 residues long. From germline, CDR1 is SGHRS and CDR2 YFSETQ.

This clonotype was detected only a few times. The chain has TRBV5-4 and TRBJ2-3, with TRBD2 as a possible D gene (6 bases). Germline V CDR1 and CDR2: SGHNT, YYREEE (reference sequence). The CDR3 is 16 amino acids. The ends were cut back, 5 bases at V and 6 bases at J, with 22 bases in the middle. Here the CDR3 DNA reads TGTGCCAGCAGGGTGAGGTCTCGGGGGATAAAGGATACGCAGTATTTT. Its translation is CASRVRSRGIKDTQYF.